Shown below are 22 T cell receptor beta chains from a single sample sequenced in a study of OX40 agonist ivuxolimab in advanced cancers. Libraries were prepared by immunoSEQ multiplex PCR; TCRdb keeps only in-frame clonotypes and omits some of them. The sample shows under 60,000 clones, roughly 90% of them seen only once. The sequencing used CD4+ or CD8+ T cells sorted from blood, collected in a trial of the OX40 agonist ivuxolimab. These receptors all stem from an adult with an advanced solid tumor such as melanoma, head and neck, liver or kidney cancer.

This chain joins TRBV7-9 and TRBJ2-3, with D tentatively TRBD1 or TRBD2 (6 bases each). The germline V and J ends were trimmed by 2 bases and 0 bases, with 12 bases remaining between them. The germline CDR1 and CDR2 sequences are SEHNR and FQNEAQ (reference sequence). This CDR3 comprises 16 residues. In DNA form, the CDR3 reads TGTGCCAGCAGCTTAACCGGGGGCGTCAGCACAGATACGCAGTATTTT. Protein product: CASSLTGGVSTDTQYF.

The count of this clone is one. This chain's CDR3 is CASSGGLTDNEQFF. As DNA, the CDR3 is TGTGCCAGCAGTGGGGGACTCACCGACAATGAGCAGTTCTTC. The chain has TRBV2 and TRBJ2-1, with D perhaps TRBD2 (6 bases). The CDR3 extends over 14 amino acids. Trimming took 4 bases from V and 5 from J, leaving 12 bases between them. Looked up from germline, CDR1 is SNHLY and CDR2 is FYNNEI. Full variable domain (missing parts from reference TRBV2 and TRBJ2-1): EPEVTQTPSHQVTQMGQEVILRCVPISNHLYFYWYRQILGQKVEFLVSFYNNEISEKSEIFDDQFSVERPDGSNFTLKIRSTKLEDSAMYFCASSGGLTDNEQFFGPGTRLTVL.

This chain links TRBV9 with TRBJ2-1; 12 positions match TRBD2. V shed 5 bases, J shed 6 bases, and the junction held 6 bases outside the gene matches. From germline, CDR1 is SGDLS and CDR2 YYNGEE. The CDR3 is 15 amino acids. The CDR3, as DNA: TGTGCCAGCAGTCCTAGCGGGGGGGCCGGCAATGAGCAGTTCTTC. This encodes CASSPSGGAGNEQFF.

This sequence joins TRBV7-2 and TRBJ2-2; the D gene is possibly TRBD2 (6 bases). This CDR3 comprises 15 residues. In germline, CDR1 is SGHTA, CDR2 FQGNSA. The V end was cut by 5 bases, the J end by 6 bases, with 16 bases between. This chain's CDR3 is CASSVLGGRAGELFF. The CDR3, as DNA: TGTGCCAGCAGCGTCCTCGGGGGAAGGGCCGGGGAGCTGTTTTTT.

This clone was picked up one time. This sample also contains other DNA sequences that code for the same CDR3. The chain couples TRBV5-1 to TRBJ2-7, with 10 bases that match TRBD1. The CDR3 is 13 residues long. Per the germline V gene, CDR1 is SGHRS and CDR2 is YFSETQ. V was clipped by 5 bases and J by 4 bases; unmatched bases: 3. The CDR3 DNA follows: TGCGCCAGCAGGGGACAGGGGCCTTACGAGCAGTACTTC. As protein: CASRGQGPYEQYF. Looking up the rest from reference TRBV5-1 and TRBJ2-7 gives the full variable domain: KAGVTQTPRYLIKTRGQQVTLSCSPISGHRSVSWYQQTPGQGLQFLFEYFSETQRNKGNFPGRFSGRQFSNSRSEMNVSTLELGDSALYLCASRGQGPYEQYFGPGTRLTVT.

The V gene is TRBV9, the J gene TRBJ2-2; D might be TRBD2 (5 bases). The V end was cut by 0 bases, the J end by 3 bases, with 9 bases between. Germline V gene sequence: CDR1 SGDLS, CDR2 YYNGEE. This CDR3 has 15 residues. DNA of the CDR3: TGTGCCAGCAGCGTAGCCAGCGGAGACACCGGGGAGCTGTTTTTT. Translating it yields CASSVASGDTGELFF.

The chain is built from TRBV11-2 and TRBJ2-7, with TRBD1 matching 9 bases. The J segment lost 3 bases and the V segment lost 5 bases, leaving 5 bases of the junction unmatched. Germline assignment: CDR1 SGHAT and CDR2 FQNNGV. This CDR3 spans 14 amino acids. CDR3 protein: CASSLGTGNYEQYF. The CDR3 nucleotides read TGTGCCAGCAGCCTCGGGACAGGGAACTACGAGCAGTACTTC.

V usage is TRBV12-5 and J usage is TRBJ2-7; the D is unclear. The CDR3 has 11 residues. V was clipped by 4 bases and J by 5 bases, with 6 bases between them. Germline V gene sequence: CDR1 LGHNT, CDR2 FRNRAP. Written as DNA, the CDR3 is TGTGCTAGTGGTTGGCGAAACGAGCAGTACTTC. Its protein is CASGWRNEQYF.

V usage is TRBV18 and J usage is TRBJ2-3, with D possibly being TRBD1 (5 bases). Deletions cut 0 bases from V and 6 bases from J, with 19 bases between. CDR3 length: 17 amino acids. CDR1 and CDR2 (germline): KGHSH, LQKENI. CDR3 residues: CASSPPSDILGHDTQYF. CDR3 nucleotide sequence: TGTGCCAGCTCACCACCAAGCGACATCCTGGGGCACGATACGCAGTATTTT.

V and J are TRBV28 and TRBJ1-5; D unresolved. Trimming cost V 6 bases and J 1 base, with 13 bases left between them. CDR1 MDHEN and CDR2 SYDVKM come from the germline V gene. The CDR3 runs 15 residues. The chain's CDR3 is CASRSAATSNQPQHF. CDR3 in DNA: TGTGCCAGCAGGTCAGCCGCTACGAGCAATCAGCCCCAGCATTTT.

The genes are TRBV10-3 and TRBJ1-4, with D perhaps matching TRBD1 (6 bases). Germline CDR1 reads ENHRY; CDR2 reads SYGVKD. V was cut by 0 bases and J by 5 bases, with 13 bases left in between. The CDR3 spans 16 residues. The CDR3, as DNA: TGTGCCATCAGTGAGTCGAGGGCAGGGACAAATGAAAAACTGTTTTTT. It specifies CAISESRAGTNEKLFF.

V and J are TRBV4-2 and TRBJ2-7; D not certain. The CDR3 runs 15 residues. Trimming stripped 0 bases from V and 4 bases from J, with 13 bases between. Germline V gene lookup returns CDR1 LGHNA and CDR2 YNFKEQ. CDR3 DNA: TGTGCCAGCAGCCAAGAGCTCAGAAATCAGTACGAGCAGTACTTC. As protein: CASSQELRNQYEQYF.

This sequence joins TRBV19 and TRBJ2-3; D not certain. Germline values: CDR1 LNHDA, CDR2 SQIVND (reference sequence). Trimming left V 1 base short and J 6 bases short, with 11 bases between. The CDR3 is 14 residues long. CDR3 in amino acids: CASSIVAAEDTQYF. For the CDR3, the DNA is TGTGCCAGTAGTATAGTAGCAGCCGAGGATACGCAGTATTTT.

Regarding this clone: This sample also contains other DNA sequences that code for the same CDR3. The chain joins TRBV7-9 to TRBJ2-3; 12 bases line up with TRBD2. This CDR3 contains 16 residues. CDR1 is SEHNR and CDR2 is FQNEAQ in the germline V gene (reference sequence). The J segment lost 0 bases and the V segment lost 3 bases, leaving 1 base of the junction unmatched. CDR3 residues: CASSFGTSGSTDTQYF. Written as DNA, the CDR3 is TGTGCCAGCAGCTTCGGGACTAGCGGGAGCACAGATACGCAGTATTTT.

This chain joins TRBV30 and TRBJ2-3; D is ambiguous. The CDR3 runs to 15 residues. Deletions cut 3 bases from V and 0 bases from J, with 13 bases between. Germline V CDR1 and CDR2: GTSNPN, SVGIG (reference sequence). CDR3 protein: CAWRTRQISTDTQYF. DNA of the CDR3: TGTGCCTGGAGAACCCGACAAATCAGCACAGATACGCAGTATTTT.

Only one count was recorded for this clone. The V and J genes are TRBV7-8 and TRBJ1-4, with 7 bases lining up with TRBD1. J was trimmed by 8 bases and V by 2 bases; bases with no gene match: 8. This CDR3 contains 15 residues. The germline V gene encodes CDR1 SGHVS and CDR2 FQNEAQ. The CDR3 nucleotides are TGTGCCAGCAGCTTACTTGAGGGACAGTCGGAAAAACTGTTTTTT. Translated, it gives CASSLLEGQSEKLFF.

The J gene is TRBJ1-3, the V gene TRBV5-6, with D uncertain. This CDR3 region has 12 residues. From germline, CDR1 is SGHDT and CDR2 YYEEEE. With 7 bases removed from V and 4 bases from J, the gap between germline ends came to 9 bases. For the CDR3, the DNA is TGTGCCAGCGAAGGCAAGGGAAACACCATATATTTT. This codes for CASEGKGNTIYF. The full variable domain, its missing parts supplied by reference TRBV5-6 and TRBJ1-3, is DAGVTQSPTHLIKTRGQQVTLRCSPKSGHDTVSWYQQALGQGPQFIFQYYEEEERQRGNFPDRFSGHQFPNYSSELNVNALLLGDSALYLCASEGKGNTIYFGEGSWLTVV.

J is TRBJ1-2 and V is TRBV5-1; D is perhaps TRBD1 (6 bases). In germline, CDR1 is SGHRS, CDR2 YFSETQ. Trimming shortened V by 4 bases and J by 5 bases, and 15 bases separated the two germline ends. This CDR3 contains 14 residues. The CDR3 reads CASSVGTNDYGYTF. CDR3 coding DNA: TGCGCCAGCAGCGTAGGGACAAACGATTATGGCTACACCTTC.

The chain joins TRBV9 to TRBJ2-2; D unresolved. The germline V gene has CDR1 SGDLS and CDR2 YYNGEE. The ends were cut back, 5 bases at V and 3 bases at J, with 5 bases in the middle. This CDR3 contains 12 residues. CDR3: CASRQDTGELFF. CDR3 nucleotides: TGTGCCAGCAGACAAGACACCGGGGAGCTGTTTTTT.

CDR3 sequence: CASSNSRTGELFF. The CDR3 DNA reads TGTGCCAGCAGTAATAGCCGAACCGGGGAGCTGTTTTTT. The genes are TRBV6-6 and TRBJ2-2; D not certain. The ends were cut back, 5 bases at V and 5 bases at J, with 9 bases in the middle. The CDR3 is made up of 13 amino acids. In germline, CDR1 is MNHNY, CDR2 SVGAGI (reference sequence).

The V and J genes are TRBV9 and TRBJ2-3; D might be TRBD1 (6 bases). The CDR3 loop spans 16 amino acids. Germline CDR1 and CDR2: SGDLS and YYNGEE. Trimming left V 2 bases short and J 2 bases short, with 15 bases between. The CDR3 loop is CASSVRGGQITDTQYF. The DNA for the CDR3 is TGTGCCAGCAGCGTGCGAGGAGGACAGATCACAGATACGCAGTATTTT.

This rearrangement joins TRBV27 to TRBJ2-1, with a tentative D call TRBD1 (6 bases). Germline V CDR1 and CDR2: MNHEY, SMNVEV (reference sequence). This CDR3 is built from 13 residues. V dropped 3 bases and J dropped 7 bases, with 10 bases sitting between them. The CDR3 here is CASSFQGWNEQFF. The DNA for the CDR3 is TGTGCCAGCAGTTTCCAGGGGTGGAATGAGCAGTTCTTC.